Each of the 5 T cell receptor beta chains below was sequenced from the same sample in a study of shared clonotypes between healthy human individuals. The assay was immunoSEQ multiplex PCR, and TCRdb's table has in-frame clones only and misses some. The sample contains around 350,000 clones, more than 60% of which appear only once. Input material: memory CD4+ T cells sorted from blood. The sample's subset: CD45RA-negative fraction. These TCRs come from a man aged 30-40 years in good health.

CDR3 amino acids: CASSLGQGRETQYF. The CDR3 DNA sequence: TGTGCCAGCAGCCTTGGGCAGGGTCGGGAGACCCAGTACTTC. J is TRBJ2-5 and V is TRBV11-2; D might be TRBD1 (5 bases). The CDR3 runs to 14 residues. Germline CDR1 is SGHAT and CDR2 is FQNNGV. Deletions cut 5 bases from V and 5 bases from J, with 15 bases between. Combining the CDR3 with reference TRBV11-2 and TRBJ2-5 gives the whole variable domain EAGVAQSPRYKIIEKRQSVAFWCNPISGHATLYWYQQILGQGPKLLIQFQNNGVVDDSQLPKDRFSAERLKGVDSTLKIQPAKLEDSAVYLCASSLGQGRETQYFGPGTRLLVL.

V gene TRBV7-2 combines with J gene TRBJ1-4, with a tentative D call TRBD1 (6 bases). The germline gives CDR1 SGHTA, CDR2 FQGNSA. The CDR3 contains 16 residues. Trimming took off 4 bases at V and 4 bases at J, with 16 bases between the two ends. The chain's CDR3 is CASSSPGAGSNEKLFF. CDR3 sequence (DNA): TGTGCCAGCAGCTCCCCGGGGGCAGGGAGTAATGAAAAACTGTTTTTT. Combining the CDR3 with reference TRBV7-2 and TRBJ1-4 gives the whole variable domain GAGVSQSPSNKVTEKGKDVELRCDPISGHTALYWYRQSLGQGLEFLIYFQGNSAPDKSGLPSDRFSAERTGGSVSTLTIQRTQQEDSAVYLCASSSPGAGSNEKLFFGSGTQLSVL.

The chain employs TRBV7-2 and TRBJ2-6, with unresolved D. Germline V gives CDR1 SGHTA, CDR2 FQGNSA. The CDR3 length is 17 residues. Trimming shortened V by 1 base and J by 0 bases, and 10 bases separated the two germline ends. This chain's CDR3 is CASSLGGVFSGANVLTF. Written as DNA, the CDR3 is TGTGCCAGCAGCTTAGGTGGGGTCTTCTCTGGGGCCAACGTCCTGACTTTC.

Worth noting for this clone: Other DNA sequences within the sample encode an identical CDR3. The rearrangement uses TRBV5-4 and TRBJ1-2; 7 nucleotides agree with TRBD1. V trimming: 4 bases; J trimming: 2 bases; junction bases outside the gene matches: 5. Per germline, CDR1 SGHNT and CDR2 YYREEE (reference sequence). The CDR3 spans 14 residues. This CDR3 reads CASSPPDRNYGYTF. The CDR3 DNA is TGTGCCAGCAGCCCCCCGGACAGGAACTATGGCTACACCTTC.

The chain uses TRBV30 and TRBJ1-5, with unresolved D. The germline gives CDR1 GTSNPN, CDR2 SVGIG (reference sequence). Between the trimmed V and J ends, which lost 0 bases and 9 bases, there was a span of 18 bases. CDR3 length equals 15 residues. This CDR3 reads CAWSVGPGSNAPQHF. CDR3 DNA sequence: TGTGCCTGGAGTGTAGGGCCTGGTTCGAATGCGCCCCAGCATTTT.